This is a list of T cell receptor beta chains from one sample in a study of OX40 agonist ivuxolimab in advanced cancers. Some clones are missing from TCRdb's copy, which holds only in-frame ones; the method was immunoSEQ multiplex PCR. Of about 70,000 clones in the sample, roughly 89% were seen once. The input for sequencing was CD4+ or CD8+ T cells sorted from blood, taken in a trial of the OX40 agonist ivuxolimab. These receptors originate from an adult with an advanced solid tumor such as melanoma, head and neck, liver or kidney cancer. CDR3s include the opening cysteine and the closing phenylalanine or tryptophan. The D gene is left open where the match is weak. Not every row has a clone size; where given, it reads once, few, many or a size class.

abundance: .; len: 17; v_gene: TRBV7-8; j_gene: TRBJ2-7; d_gene: .; CDR3nt: TGTGCCAGCAGCTTAGAGAAGGTCGGTCGGCAGTTCCACGAGCAGTACTTC; CDR3aa: CASSLEKVGRQFHEQYF
abundance: .; len: 15; v_gene: TRBV30; j_gene: TRBJ2-5; d_gene: TRBD1; CDR3nt: TGTGCCTGGAGCTTGGGACAGCGGACCACAGAGACCCAGTACTTC; CDR3aa: CAWSLGQRTTETQYF
abundance: .; len: 13; v_gene: TRBV6-1; j_gene: TRBJ2-5; d_gene: TRBD1; CDR3nt: TGTGCCAGCAGCAGGACAGGGCAAGAGACCCAGTACTTC; CDR3aa: CASSRTGQETQYF
abundance: .; len: 16; v_gene: TRBV6-6; j_gene: TRBJ2-5; d_gene: TRBD1; CDR3nt: TGTGCCAGCAGTTATTCGACAGGGGGCGTGAGAGAGACCCAGTACTTC; CDR3aa: CASSYSTGGVRETQYF
abundance: few; len: 14; v_gene: TRBV9; j_gene: TRBJ1-4; d_gene: .; CDR3nt: TGTGCCAGCAGCGTAGGAGGTAAAAATGAAAAACTGTTTTTT; CDR3aa: CASSVGGKNEKLFF
abundance: .; len: 17; v_gene: TRBV18; j_gene: TRBJ2-1; d_gene: TRBD1; CDR3nt: TGTGCCAGCTCACCACTACTTACGGGACAGGGGCCAGGTGAGCAGTTCTTC; CDR3aa: CASSPLLTGQGPGEQFF
abundance: .; len: 14; v_gene: TRBV5-1; j_gene: TRBJ2-3; d_gene: .; CDR3nt: TGCGCCAGCAGCATTGGAACAGTGACAGATACGCAGTATTTT; CDR3aa: CASSIGTVTDTQYF
abundance: .; len: 19; v_gene: TRBV5-8; j_gene: TRBJ2-5; d_gene: TRBD1; CDR3nt: TGTGCCAGCAGCTCCGTTCTGGGGCCTCCGGGACAGCTTAAAGAGACCCAGTACTTC; CDR3aa: CASSSVLGPPGQLKETQYF
abundance: few; len: 13; v_gene: TRBV7-2; j_gene: TRBJ1-5; d_gene: .; CDR3nt: TGTGCCAGCAGCTTAAAAGGGGATCAGCCCCAGCATTTT; CDR3aa: CASSLKGDQPQHF
abundance: .; len: 13; v_gene: TRBV5-1; j_gene: TRBJ1-2; d_gene: TRBD1; CDR3nt: TGCGCCAGCAGCCAACCGACAGGGGACGGCTACACCTTC; CDR3aa: CASSQPTGDGYTF
abundance: .; len: 13; v_gene: TRBV10-3; j_gene: TRBJ1-2; d_gene: .; CDR3nt: TGTGCCATCAGAGAACAGAGATCCTATGGCTACACCTTC; CDR3aa: CAIREQRSYGYTF
abundance: .; len: 18; v_gene: TRBV2; j_gene: TRBJ2-1; d_gene: .; CDR3nt: TGTGCCAGCAGTAAGGGACCAGTATCAAGGGGGTCATTCAATGAGCAGTTCTTC; CDR3aa: CASSKGPVSRGSFNEQFF
abundance: few; len: 11; v_gene: TRBV18; j_gene: TRBJ1-1; d_gene: .; CDR3nt: TGTGCCAGCTCACCACAGGGTGAGGCTTTCTTT; CDR3aa: CASSPQGEAFF
abundance: .; len: 15; v_gene: TRBV7-9; j_gene: TRBJ1-1; d_gene: TRBD1; CDR3nt: TGTGCCAGCAGCTTACGGACAGGGTGGAACACTGAAGCTTTCTTT; CDR3aa: CASSLRTGWNTEAFF
abundance: .; len: 14; v_gene: TRBV6-6; j_gene: TRBJ2-7; d_gene: TRBD1; CDR3nt: TGTGCCAGCAGTTACTCGAGGGGGCCCTACGAGCAGTACTTC; CDR3aa: CASSYSRGPYEQYF
abundance: .; len: 13; v_gene: TRBV5-4; j_gene: TRBJ1-2; d_gene: TRBD1; CDR3nt: TGTGCCAGCAGCTCGAGACAGGGGGGGGGCTACACCTTC; CDR3aa: CASSSRQGGGYTF
abundance: .; len: 18; v_gene: TRBV30; j_gene: TRBJ1-6; d_gene: .; CDR3nt: TGTGCCTGGAGTGTACGGGGAGCAGGGAGCTCCTATAATTCACCCCTCCACTTT; CDR3aa: CAWSVRGAGSSYNSPLHF
abundance: once; len: 14; v_gene: TRBV18; j_gene: TRBJ1-5; d_gene: TRBD1; CDR3nt: TGTGCCAGCTCACCCGGGACAGGGGTCCAGCCCCAGCATTTT; CDR3aa: CASSPGTGVQPQHF
abundance: .; len: 15; v_gene: TRBV5-1; j_gene: TRBJ1-1; d_gene: .; CDR3nt: TGCGCCAGCAGCTTGGCTCCCCAAAAGAACACTGAAGCTTTCTTT; CDR3aa: CASSLAPQKNTEAFF
abundance: .; len: 14; v_gene: TRBV5-4; j_gene: TRBJ1-1; d_gene: .; CDR3nt: TGTGCCAGCAGGCCTGTCGGTATGAACACTGAAGCTTTCTTT; CDR3aa: CASRPVGMNTEAFF